This is a list of T cell receptor beta chains from one sample in a study of blood T cell repertoires in COVID-19. Produced via immunoSEQ multiplex PCR; TCRdb's table is partial and in-frame only. Of hundreds of thousands of clones detected, nearly 90% appear once; the ten largest clones hold roughly 3.1%. Sequencing used peripheral blood. The source is a man younger than 35 with active or convalescent COVID-19. Both conserved end residues are part of each CDR3. D genes are given only for firm matches. Some rows have no size entry. The others give once, few or many, or a class for an expanded clone.

TRBJ2-7 | 19 | TRBD2 | NA | TRBV4-3 | CASSQEAVLTSGPSYEQYF | TGCGCCAGCAGCCAAGAGGCTGTTTTGACTAGCGGGCCCTCCTACGAGCAGTACTTC
TRBJ1-4 | 16 | NA | NA | TRBV11-2 | CASSSVGHPGGEVLFF | TGTGCCAGCAGCTCCGTGGGACACCCGGGGGGTGAAGTACTGTTTTTT
TRBJ1-1 | 13 | TRBD1 | NA | TRBV20-1 | CSASWDRGLEAFF | TGCAGTGCTAGTTGGGACAGGGGGCTTGAAGCTTTCTTT
TRBJ1-6 | 15 | TRBD1 | NA | TRBV5-5 | CASSERQGQNSPLHF | TGTGCCAGCAGCGAGCGACAGGGCCAGAATTCACCCCTCCACTTT
TRBJ2-5 | 13 | NA | NA | TRBV19 | CASKAPGPETQYF | TGTGCCAGTAAGGCTCCAGGGCCTGAGACCCAGTACTTC
TRBJ2-1 | 16 | TRBD2 | NA | TRBV19 | CASSKVAGVPYNEQFF | TGTGCCAGTAGTAAAGTAGCGGGAGTACCCTACAATGAGCAGTTCTTC
TRBJ2-1 | 15 | TRBD1 | NA | TRBV19 | CASTFQGQGRNEQFF | TGTGCCAGTACTTTTCAAGGACAGGGGCGGAATGAGCAGTTCTTC
TRBJ1-6 | 15 | NA | few | TRBV6-5 | CASRGTGLNNSPLHF | TGTGCCAGCAGAGGAACAGGGCTGAATAATTCACCCCTCCACTTT
TRBJ1-1 | 14 | TRBD1 | few | TRBV19 | CASRTGTGYTEAFF | TGTGCCAGCCGGACCGGGACAGGGTATACTGAAGCTTTCTTT
TRBJ2-2 | 16 | TRBD2 | NA | TRBV25-1 | CASSKGLVGNTGELFF | TGTGCCAGCAGTAAAGGACTAGTGGGCAACACCGGGGAGCTGTTTTTT
TRBJ2-6 | 18 | TRBD2 | NA | TRBV7-2 | CASSLALAGSSGANVLTF | TGTGCCAGCAGCTTAGCACTAGCGGGCAGCTCTGGGGCCAACGTCCTGACTTTC
TRBJ2-1 | 15 | NA | few | TRBV11-1 | CASSLDVGVYNEQFF | TGTGCCAGCAGCTTAGATGTAGGGGTATACAATGAGCAGTTCTTC
TRBJ1-3 | 15 | NA | once | TRBV3-1/TRBV3-2 | CASAPMLSSGNTIYF | TGTGCCAGCGCACCCATGCTCAGCTCTGGAAACACCATATATTTT
TRBJ1-1 | 16 | TRBD1 | NA | TRBV9 | CASSVTGGPLITEAFF | TGTGCCAGCAGCGTAACAGGGGGCCCTCTGATCACTGAAGCTTTCTTT
TRBJ2-1 | 13 | NA | NA | TRBV5-5 | CASSLERAWEQFF | TGTGCCAGCAGCTTGGAACGAGCATGGGAGCAGTTCTTC
TRBJ2-1 | 15 | TRBD2 | NA | TRBV29-1 | CSGERGVVRDNEQFF | TGCAGCGGGGAACGGGGGGTAGTACGAGACAATGAGCAGTTCTTC
TRBJ1-6 | 16 | TRBD1 | NA | TRBV19 | CASSRERQGLFSPLHF | TGTGCCAGTAGTAGAGAAAGACAGGGTTTATTTTCACCCCTCCACTTT
TRBJ2-7 | 15 | TRBD2 | NA | TRBV28 | CASGRSSGRIYEQYF | TGTGCCAGCGGACGATCCAGCGGGAGGATCTACGAGCAGTACTTC
TRBJ2-6 | 17 | NA | NA | TRBV3-1/TRBV3-2 | CASSQESADSGANVLTF | TGTGCCAGCAGCCAAGAAAGTGCAGACTCTGGGGCCAACGTCCTGACTTTC
TRBJ1-2 | 13 | NA | NA | TRBV28 | CASSPSLNYGYTF | TGTGCCAGCAGTCCCAGTTTAAACTATGGCTACACCTTC
TRBJ2-3 | 13 | NA | NA | TRBV6-5 | CASAYPGADTQYF | TGTGCCAGCGCTTACCCAGGGGCAGATACGCAGTATTTT
TRBJ1-1 | 16 | NA | few | TRBV19 | CASSPSLRRPNTEAFF | TGTGCCAGTAGTCCCTCCCTCCGGAGGCCGAACACTGAAGCTTTCTTT
TRBJ2-3 | 13 | NA | NA | TRBV27 | CASSASVPDTQYF | TGTGCCAGCAGCGCGTCGGTTCCAGATACGCAGTATTTT
TRBJ2-6 | 19 | TRBD1 | NA | TRBV15 | CATSSLAGQGVSGANVLTF | TGTGCCACCAGCAGTCTAGCAGGACAGGGTGTCTCTGGGGCCAACGTCCTGACTTTC
TRBJ2-7 | 19 | TRBD2 | NA | TRBV19 | CASSIRLAGDSTGSYEQYF | TGTGCCAGTAGTATTCGACTAGCGGGAGACTCGACTGGATCCTACGAGCAGTACTTC
TRBJ1-3 | 15 | TRBD1 | NA | TRBV7-6 | CASSLEAGGGNTIYF | TGTGCCAGCAGCTTAGAGGCAGGGGGAGGAAACACCATATATTTT
TRBJ1-2 | 18 | NA | NA | TRBV4-3 | CASSQDSATPGGGYGYTF | TGCGCCAGCAGCCAAGATTCTGCTACCCCGGGAGGAGGCTATGGCTACACCTTC
TRBJ1-1 | 14 | NA | once | TRBV5-1 | CASSPGVMNTEAFF | TGCGCCAGCAGCCCCGGAGTCATGAACACTGAAGCTTTCTTT
TRBJ2-5 | 15 | TRBD1 | NA | TRBV5-6 | CASSVIQGARETQYF | TGTGCCAGCAGCGTAATACAGGGGGCAAGGGAGACCCAGTACTTC
TRBJ1-1 | 16 | TRBD1 | NA | TRBV5-1 | CASSLAGGLRDTEAFF | TGCGCCAGCAGCTTGGCAGGGGGCCTACGGGACACTGAAGCTTTCTTT
TRBJ1-2 | 15 | TRBD1 | NA | TRBV15 | CATSRGGGTAYGYTF | TGTGCCACCAGCAGAGGAGGGGGGACAGCATATGGCTACACCTTC
TRBJ2-2 | 15 | NA | NA | TRBV7-3 | CASSLQTVNTGELFF | TGTGCCAGCAGCTTACAGACAGTGAACACCGGGGAGCTGTTTTTT
TRBJ2-3 | 15 | NA | NA | TRBV15 | CATSSNSRSTDTQYF | TGTGCCACCAGCAGCAACTCCAGGAGCACAGATACGCAGTATTTT
TRBJ1-5 | 13 | TRBD1 | NA | TRBV12-3/TRBV12-4 | CASSRQGGQPQHF | TGTGCCAGCAGTAGACAGGGGGGTCAGCCCCAGCATTTT
TRBJ1-1 | 13 | NA | NA | TRBV19 | CASSNRRNTEAFF | TGTGCCAGTAGTAATCGGAGGAACACTGAAGCTTTCTTT
TRBJ2-2 | 15 | TRBD2 | NA | TRBV5-1 | CASSAGGAGTGELFF | TGCGCCAGCAGCGCCGGGGGGGCCGGAACCGGGGAGCTGTTTTTT
TRBJ2-5 | 19 | NA | NA | TRBV10-1 | CASHEQLPSSGTNQETQYF | TGCGCCAGCCACGAACAATTACCCTCGAGCGGAACGAACCAAGAGACCCAGTACTTC
TRBJ1-1 | 13 | TRBD1 | NA | TRBV5-1 | CASSLEGQAKAFF | TGCGCCAGCAGCTTGGAGGGACAGGCCAAAGCTTTCTTT
TRBJ1-6 | 15 | TRBD1 | NA | TRBV5-4 | CASSLGQGKIPPLHF | TGTGCCAGCAGCCTAGGACAGGGGAAAATTCCACCCCTCCACTTT
TRBJ1-4 | 13 | NA | NA | TRBV13 | CASSFMGAEKLFF | TGTGCCAGCAGCTTTATGGGAGCTGAAAAACTGTTTTTT
TRBJ1-1 | 14 | NA | NA | TRBV6-2/TRBV6-3 | CASSYPRRGAEAFF | TGTGCCAGCAGTTATCCGAGAAGGGGCGCTGAAGCTTTCTTT
TRBJ1-5 | 14 | TRBD1 | NA | TRBV6-2/TRBV6-3 | CASSYGQGRQPQHF | TGTGCCAGCAGTTACGGACAGGGACGACAGCCCCAGCATTTT
TRBJ1-2 | 16 | NA | NA | TRBV6-4 | CASSDSFPGGPNGYTF | TGTGCCAGCAGTGACTCATTTCCGGGAGGGCCGAATGGCTACACCTTC